This entry is about one T cell receptor beta chain. What it binds is unknown. The Oncomine TCR Beta short-read assay was applied to DNA of cultured CD4+ T cells. It was from cultured CD4+ T cells that genomic DNA was extracted. TCRdb redid the calling of the PCR reads with MiXCR, one entry per CDR3 protein. The table has more than 20,000 distinct CDR3 sequences, approximately 32% seen once. Per germline, CDR1 SEHNR and CDR2 FQNEAQ (reference sequence). The CDR3 is made up of 14 amino acids. V dropped 2 bases and J dropped 2 bases, with 9 bases sitting between them. The treatment here: approximately 11-day PBMC culture with coronavirus spike peptide pools or control peptides (ViraFEST assay). Peptide-pool expansion of antigen-specific T cells preceded TCR sequencing in ViraFEST. Negative selection purified CD4+ T cells after less than 11 days of culture. The data belong to a study of vaccination and CD4 T cells after COVID-19. Looking at the study overall: The peptides that stimulated the cells were overlapping spike peptides from SARS-CoV-2, HCoV-NL63, HCoV-OC43 and HCoV-229E.

The chain joins TRBV7-9 to TRBJ1-1, with TRBD1 as a possible D gene (5 bases). This TCR was sampled from a human donor with COVID-19. The sample taken for sequencing was cultured CD4+ T cells from blood. The CDR3 region has the DNA TGTGCCAGCAGCTTATATGGGGACAACACTGAAGCTTTCTTT. It encodes CASSLYGDNTEAFF.